The rows below give T cell receptor beta chains drawn from one sample of a study of early T cells in non-severe SARS-CoV-2 infection. TCRdb fed the 5' RACE reads into MiXCR, producing one record per CDR3 protein. Here the sample spans 20,000 to 25,000 distinct CDR3 sequences, 4% to 5.5% being singletons. The sequenced material came from whole blood. These receptors all stem from an adult who was a healthcare worker with PCR-confirmed SARS-CoV-2 infection or an uninfected control (not recorded which). Each CDR3 is given with its conserved first and last residue. Fields, in order: D gene, clone size, J gene, V gene, CDR3 DNA, CDR3 protein. D genes are given only for firm matches. Expanded clones are given a class, and other clones once, few, many or no size at all.

-	many	TRBJ2-2	TRBV10-3	TGTGCCATCAGCGGAGGTTCGGGCGGGGAGCTGTTTTTT	CAISGGSGGELFF
-	many	TRBJ1-1	TRBV7-8	TGTGCCAGCAGCCTCCCGGTAGGGGGGAACACTGAAGCTTTCTTT	CASSLPVGGNTEAFF
-	-	TRBJ1-1	TRBV11-2	TGTGCCAGCAGCGGGAGCACTGAAGCTTTCTTT	CASSGSTEAFF
-	many	TRBJ2-7	TRBV11-2	TGTGCCAGCAGCTTAGATAGGCCGAGCTACTTGAGAAATTCCTACGAGCAGTACTTC	CASSLDRPSYLRNSYEQYF
TRBD2	many	TRBJ2-3	TRBV28	TGTGCCAGCAGCCCAACCGATGGACTAGCGGGAGGTCCAGATACGCAGTATTTT	CASSPTDGLAGGPDTQYF
-	many	TRBJ2-7	TRBV7-2	TGTGCCAGCAGCTTAGAAGTCTTCCCCGTGCAGTACTTC	CASSLEVFPVQYF
-	-	TRBJ1-2	TRBV3-1	TGTGCCAGCAGCCTCCAGGGCATACGTGGCTACACCTTC	CASSLQGIRGYTF
TRBD2	-	TRBJ2-1	TRBV20-1	TGCAGTGCTAGTTCACCGGGACTAGGAAGGATCTACAATGAGCAGTTCTTC	CSASSPGLGRIYNEQFF
TRBD2	-	TRBJ2-1	TRBV2	TGTGCCAGCAGTGAGGCGCTAGCGGGGCTCAATGAGCAGTTCTTC	CASSEALAGLNEQFF
TRBD2	-	TRBJ2-1	TRBV5-1	TGCGCCAGCAGCCTGGGGGGACTAGCGGACAATGAGCAGTTCTTC	CASSLGGLADNEQFF
-	once	TRBJ2-3	TRBV28	TGTGCCAGCAGTCAAGGGGACGATACGCAGTATTTT	CASSQGDDTQYF
TRBD1	many	TRBJ2-2	TRBV18	TGTGCCAGCTCACCAGAGGACAGGGGTATCACCGGGGAGCTGTTTTTT	CASSPEDRGITGELFF
-	many	TRBJ1-5	TRBV6-2/TRBV6-3	TGTGCCAGCTCGTCTCTTCATCGTCAGCCCCAGCATTTT	CASSSLHRQPQHF
TRBD1	many	TRBJ2-7	TRBV28	TGTGCCAGCAGGGGACAGAGCTCCTACGAGCAGTACTTC	CASRGQSSYEQYF
-	many	TRBJ1-2	TRBV6-6	TGTGCCAGCAGCCACACCGGGGGCTTGGCTGACTACACCTTC	CASSHTGGLADYTF
-	many	TRBJ2-1	TRBV4-1	TGCGCCAGCAGCCAAGCCGTAAACAGGGCAATGGAGCAGTTCTTC	CASSQAVNRAMEQFF
-	many	TRBJ1-1	TRBV18	TGTGCCAGCTCATCACAGCCGATAAGAAACACTGAAGCTTTCTTT	CASSSQPIRNTEAFF
-	many	TRBJ2-3	TRBV5-1	TGCGCCAGCAGTAGGGCTAACACAGATACGCAGTATTTT	CASSRANTDTQYF
TRBD1	few	TRBJ2-3	TRBV20-1	TGCAGTGCTAGACCTTATAAAAAGACCGGGACAGCAGATACGCAGTATTTT	CSARPYKKTGTADTQYF
TRBD2	-	TRBJ2-1	TRBV24-1	TGTGCCACCAGTGTGTCCGCTAGCGGGCGCCCGAACTCCTACAATGAGCAGTTCTTC	CATSVSASGRPNSYNEQFF
-	few	TRBJ1-4	TRBV4-2	TGTGCCAGCAGCCAAAACCCGTACAGGATTTCCAATGAAAAACTGTTTTTT	CASSQNPYRISNEKLFF
TRBD1	few	TRBJ2-3	TRBV7-3	TGTGCCAGCAGCTTAACTCCGGACAGGGAGAGCACAGATACGCAGTATTTT	CASSLTPDRESTDTQYF
-	medium-sized	TRBJ2-7	TRBV15	TGTGCCACCAGCAGAGCCGGGCCAGAGTACTACGAGCAGTACTTC	CATSRAGPEYYEQYF
-	many	TRBJ1-1	TRBV14	TGTGCCAGCAGCCAAGATGCCCCCTTCGAGGGGGGGAGAGCTTTCTTT	CASSQDAPFEGGRAFF